This TCR beta chain was captured in a study of blood T cells in healthy people across ages. A J-beta primer mix and a sample-barcoded 5' primer were used in a second PCR of about 7 to 12 cycles. Sequencing yielded, for each sample, at least 3 million paired-end reads carrying CDR3. In TCRdb, the 5' RACE reads were re-called with MiXCR into one record per CDR3 protein. Of about 1.4 million distinct CDR3 sequences in the sample, roughly 59% were seen once. The V gene's germline CDR1 is MDHEN and CDR2 SYDVKM. Trimming left V 8 bases short and J 5 bases short, with 19 bases between. This CDR3 is 14 amino acids long. Isolation of PBMCs gave at least 6.5 million cells per sample.

Source material: blood. The J gene is TRBJ2-7, the V gene TRBV28; tentative D call: TRBD2 (6 bases). The TCR sequence derives from a man aged 18 to 30 in good health. The CDR3 DNA is TGTGCCAGCTTACCGGCGGGGCTAGTCGACGAGCAGTACTTC. Amino acid sequence: CASLPAGLVDEQYF.